This T cell receptor (beta chain) was documented in a study of T cells in Graves' hyperthyroidism and ophthalmopathy. Researchers took RNA transcripts and amplified the TCR beta CDR3 regions from them. First-round RT-PCR with HTBI primers amplified the TCR CDR3 region. Each CDR3 protein gets one entry after TCRdb re-called the multiplex PCR reads with MiXCR. The sample has about 560,000 distinct CDR3 sequences, over 15% seen once. Among the patients, aged 18 to 65, hyperthyroidism was newly diagnosed and had lasted under 2 months. Researchers barred patients who had uncontrolled infection, other autoimmune disease, pregnancy or lactation. There are 15 residues in the CDR3. Germline CDR1 reads MGHRA; CDR2 reads YSYEKL. Trimming pared 0 bases from V and 10 bases from J, leaving 15 bases between.

Sequenced: blood. The genes are TRBV4-1 and TRBJ2-2, with D perhaps TRBD1 (5 bases). The sequence was collected from a woman aged 18-29 years with Graves' hyperthyroidism. The CDR3 region has the DNA TGCGCCAGCAGCCAAGATGGGGCAGGCCGGCTGGAGCTGTTTTTT. Amino acids: CASSQDGAGRLELFF.